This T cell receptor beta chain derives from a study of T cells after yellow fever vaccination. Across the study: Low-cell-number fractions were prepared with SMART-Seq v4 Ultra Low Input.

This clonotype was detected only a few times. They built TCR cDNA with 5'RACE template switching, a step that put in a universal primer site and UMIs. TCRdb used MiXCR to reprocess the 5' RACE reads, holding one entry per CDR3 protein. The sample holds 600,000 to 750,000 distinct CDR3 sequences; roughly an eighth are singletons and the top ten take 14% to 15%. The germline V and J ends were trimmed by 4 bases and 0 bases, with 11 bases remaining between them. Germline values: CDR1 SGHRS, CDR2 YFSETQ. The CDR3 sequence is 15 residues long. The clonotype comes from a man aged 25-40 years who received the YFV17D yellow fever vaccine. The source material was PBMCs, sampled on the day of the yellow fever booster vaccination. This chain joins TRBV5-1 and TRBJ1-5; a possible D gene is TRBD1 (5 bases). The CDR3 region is CASSEGPYSNQPQHF. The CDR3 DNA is TGCGCCAGCAGCGAGGGGCCCTATAGCAATCAGCCCCAGCATTTT.